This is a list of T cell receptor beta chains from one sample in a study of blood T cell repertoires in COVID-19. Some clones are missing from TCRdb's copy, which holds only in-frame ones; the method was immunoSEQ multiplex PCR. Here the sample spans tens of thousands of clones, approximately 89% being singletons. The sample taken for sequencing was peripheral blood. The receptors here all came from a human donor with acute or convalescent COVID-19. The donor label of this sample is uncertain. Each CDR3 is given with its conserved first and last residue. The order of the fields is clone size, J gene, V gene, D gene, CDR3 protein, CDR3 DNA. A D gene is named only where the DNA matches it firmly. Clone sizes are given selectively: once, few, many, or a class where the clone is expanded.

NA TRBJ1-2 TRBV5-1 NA CASSLGAGVYGYTF TGCGCCAGCAGCTTGGGGGCAGGGGTCTATGGCTACACCTTC
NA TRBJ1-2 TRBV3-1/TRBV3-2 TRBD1 CASSRLSRDRGSTNYGYTF TGTGCCAGCAGCCGGTTGAGCCGGGACAGGGGTTCGACAAACTATGGCTACACCTTC
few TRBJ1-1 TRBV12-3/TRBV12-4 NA CASSSGMNTEAFF TGTGCCAGCAGCTCAGGGATGAACACTGAAGCTTTCTTT
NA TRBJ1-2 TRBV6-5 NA CASRSRGGYTF TGTGCCAGCAGAAGCAGGGGCGGCTACACCTTC
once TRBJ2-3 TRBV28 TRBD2 CASSPWGGVTDTQYF TGTGCCAGCAGTCCCTGGGGGGGGGTCACAGATACGCAGTATTTT
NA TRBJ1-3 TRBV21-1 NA CASSFPGQGTGNTIYF TGTGCCAGCAGTTTTCCCGGACAGGGTACTGGAAACACCATATATTTT
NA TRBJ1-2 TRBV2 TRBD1 CASSRTGWSGYTF TGTGCCAGCAGTCGGACAGGGTGGTCTGGCTACACCTTC
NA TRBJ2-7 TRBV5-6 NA CASSLVEYEQYF TGTGCCAGCAGCTTGGTAGAGTACGAGCAGTACTTC
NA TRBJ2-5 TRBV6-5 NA CASSYSGAETQYF TGTGCCAGCAGTTACTCAGGGGCCGAGACCCAGTACTTC
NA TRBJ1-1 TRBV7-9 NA CASSLVGDLKAFF TGTGCCAGCAGCTTAGTTGGAGACCTGAAAGCTTTCTTT
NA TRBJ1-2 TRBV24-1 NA CATSDPLGGHYGYTF TGTGCCACCAGTGATCCGCTCGGAGGCCACTATGGCTACACCTTC
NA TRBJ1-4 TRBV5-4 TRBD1 CASSLAPRTGAYEKLFF TGTGCCAGCAGCTTGGCCCCAAGGACAGGCGCCTATGAAAAACTGTTTTTT
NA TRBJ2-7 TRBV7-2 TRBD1 CASSLAPTGTGAYEQYF TGTGCCAGCAGCTTAGCCCCGACCGGGACAGGGGCCTACGAGCAGTACTTC
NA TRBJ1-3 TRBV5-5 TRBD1 CASSLNPGQGEDTIYF TGTGCCAGCAGCTTAAACCCGGGACAGGGGGAGGACACCATATATTTT